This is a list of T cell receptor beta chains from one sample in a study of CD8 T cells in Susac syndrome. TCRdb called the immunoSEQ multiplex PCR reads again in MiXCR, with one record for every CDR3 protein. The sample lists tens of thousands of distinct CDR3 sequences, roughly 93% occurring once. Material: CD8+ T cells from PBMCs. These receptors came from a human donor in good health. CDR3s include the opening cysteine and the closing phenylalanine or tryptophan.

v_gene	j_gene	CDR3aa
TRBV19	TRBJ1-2	CASRANGYTF
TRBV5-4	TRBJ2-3	CASSLGSISGKYDTQYF
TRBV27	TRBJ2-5	CASSLSSGSAQYF
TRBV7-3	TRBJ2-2	CASSLRGRAGELFF
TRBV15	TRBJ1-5	CATSSYRWGQPQHF
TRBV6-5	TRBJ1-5	CASSYVGTGQPQHF
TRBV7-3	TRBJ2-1	CASSFKGGREQFF
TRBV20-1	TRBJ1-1	CSAQPPGRTEAFF
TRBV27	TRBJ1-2	CASSLRANPRHYGYTF
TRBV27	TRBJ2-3	CASSLLRALGVSGTDTQYF
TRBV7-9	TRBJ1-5	CASSLATDGNQPQHF
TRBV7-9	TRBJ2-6	CASSHAEAAGANVLTF
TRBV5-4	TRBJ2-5	CASSLAGLQETQYF
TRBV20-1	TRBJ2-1	CSAGTSGRIVYNEQFF
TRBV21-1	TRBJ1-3	CASSKEELGGNTIYF
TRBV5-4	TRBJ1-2	CASSLESYGYTF
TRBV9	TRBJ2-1	CASSTERGSSYNEQFF
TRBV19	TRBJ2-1	CASSIRLAGYSSYNEQFF
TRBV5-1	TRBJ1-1	CASSAGTGDGTTEAFF
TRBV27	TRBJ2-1	CASSLWSWGDEQFF
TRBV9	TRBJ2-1	CASSVTFETVRRGSYNEQFF
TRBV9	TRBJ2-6	CASSEGGPGANVLTF
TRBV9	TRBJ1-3	CASSPTGAAGNTIYF